These 23 T cell receptor beta chains came from one sample sequenced in a study of blood T cell repertoires in COVID-19. Sequenced by immunoSEQ multiplex PCR; TCRdb stores in-frame clones only, minus some. The data hold 75,000 or so clones, with around 88% observed a single time. The specimen was peripheral blood. The receptors were sampled from a woman older than 75 with active or convalescent COVID-19.

The chain is built from TRBV20-1 and TRBJ1-5; D gene ambiguous. The V end lost 3 bases, the J end lost 2 bases, and 17 bases lay between the germline ends. This CDR3 comprises 16 residues. Germline CDR1 is DFQATT and CDR2 is SNEGSKA (reference sequence). CDR3 sequence reads: CSASWGGARGNQPQHF. The DNA for the CDR3 is TGCAGTGCTAGTTGGGGAGGAGCTAGGGGCAATCAGCCCCAGCATTTT.

Only one count was recorded for this clone. The chain has TRBV10-1 and TRBJ2-1; TRBD1 matches at 7 bases. The CDR3 loop spans 16 amino acids. Germline CDR1 reads WNHNN; CDR2 reads SYGVQD (reference sequence). V trimming: 7 bases; J trimming: 5 bases; junction bases outside the gene matches: 14. CDR3 nucleotides: TGCGCCAGCACCCTTAGACAGGGTAGTTCGGACAATGAGCAGTTCTTC. It yields the protein CASTLRQGSSDNEQFF.

This chain joins TRBV7-2 and TRBJ1-1, with D unclear. The CDR3 contains 12 residues. The ends were cut back, 2 bases at V and 4 bases at J, with 5 bases in the middle. Germline CDR1 reads SGHTA; CDR2 reads FQGNSA. CDR3: CASSLIGTEAFF. The DNA for the CDR3 is TGTGCCAGCAGCTTAATCGGCACTGAAGCTTTCTTT. The full variable domain, completed using reference TRBV7-2 and TRBJ1-1, is GAGVSQSPSNKVTEKGKDVELRCDPISGHTALYWYRQSLGQGLEFLIYFQGNSAPDKSGLPSDRFSAERTGGSVSTLTIQRTQQEDSAVYLCASSLIGTEAFFGQGTRLTVV.

The chain joins TRBV11-3 to TRBJ2-3; no firm D call. The CDR3 extends over 13 amino acids. In germline, CDR1 is SGHNT, CDR2 YENEEA. Trimming left V 1 base short and J 2 bases short, with 4 bases between. In DNA form, the CDR3 reads TGTGCCAGCAGCTTAGCTGTCACAGATACGCAGTATTTT. Its translation: CASSLAVTDTQYF.

The chain combines TRBV6-6 with TRBJ2-1; 11 nucleotides line up with TRBD1. The germline gives CDR1 MNHNY, CDR2 SVGAGI (reference sequence). CDR3 size: 16 residues. V was clipped by 5 bases and J by 6 bases; unmatched bases: 9. The CDR3 DNA follows: TGTGCCAGCAGTCCCAACCGGGACAGGGGGATCAATGAGCAGTTCTTC. It yields the protein CASSPNRDRGINEQFF.

The chain employs TRBV7-9 and TRBJ2-3, with 11 bases fitting TRBD2. CDR3 size: 15 residues. Germline V gene data show CDR1 as SEHNR and CDR2 as FQNEAQ (reference sequence). V was clipped by 4 bases and J by 6 bases; unmatched bases: 6. The CDR3 here is CASSSFLAGGDTQYF. In nucleotides, the CDR3 is TGTGCCAGCAGCTCCTTCCTAGCGGGAGGTGATACGCAGTATTTT.

The V gene is TRBV6-5, the J gene TRBJ2-7; 11 bases fit TRBD2. This CDR3 has 16 amino acids. The germline V gene has CDR1 MNHEY and CDR2 SVGAGI. Trimming at V came to 3 bases and at J to 1 base, leaving 5 bases not matched to a gene. DNA of the CDR3: TGTGCCAGCAGTTATGCCGGGACTAGCGGTTCCTACGAGCAGTACTTC. Encoded protein: CASSYAGTSGSYEQYF.

This rearrangement joins TRBV2 to TRBJ2-3, with 9 bases fitting TRBD2. The J segment lost 3 bases and the V segment lost 4 bases, leaving 5 bases of the junction unmatched. This CDR3 is 15 amino acids long. Per germline, CDR1 SNHLY and CDR2 FYNNEI. The CDR3 loop is CASSAGGGATDTQYF. CDR3 sequence (DNA): TGTGCCAGCAGTGCGGGCGGGGGGGCTACAGATACGCAGTATTTT. The full variable domain, with the rest looked up from reference TRBV2 and TRBJ2-3, is EPEVTQTPSHQVTQMGQEVILRCVPISNHLYFYWYRQILGQKVEFLVSFYNNEISEKSEIFDDQFSVERPDGSNFTLKIRSTKLEDSAMYFCASSAGGGATDTQYFGPGTRLTVL.

The rearrangement links TRBV28 to TRBJ2-5; TRBD2 is a possible D gene (7 bases). Germline CDR1 MDHEN, CDR2 SYDVKM. The CDR3 consists of 14 residues. The ends were cut back, 6 bases at V and 3 bases at J, with 14 bases in the middle. The DNA for the CDR3 is TGTGCCAGCAGGTACGGGGGGCGAGAAGAGACCCAGTACTTC. It codes for CASRYGGREETQYF.

The chain is built from TRBV4-1 and TRBJ2-5; the match to TRBD2 covers 9 bases. Germline V CDR1 and CDR2: MGHRA, YSYEKL. This CDR3 has 13 residues. J gave up 2 bases and V 8 bases, and 3 bases lay outside the gene matches. For the CDR3, the DNA is TGCGCCAGCGCGGGGGGGTATCAAGAGACCCAGTACTTC. Encoded protein: CASAGGYQETQYF.

The gene calls are TRBV5-4 and TRBJ1-2, with D unclear. V lost 3 bases and J lost 8, with 8 bases in between. CDR1 is SGHNT and CDR2 is YYREEE in the germline V gene (reference sequence). This CDR3 region has 11 residues. The CDR3 is CASSSLTGYTF. For the CDR3, the DNA is TGTGCCAGCAGCTCCTTGACAGGCTACACCTTC.

The V gene is TRBV7-2, the J gene TRBJ1-4; 7 nucleotides agree with TRBD1. The J segment lost 8 bases and the V segment lost 2 bases, leaving 8 bases of the junction unmatched. CDR1 SGHTA and CDR2 FQGNSA come from the germline V gene. The CDR3 consists of 15 residues. CDR3 in amino acids: CASSLLDRPQEKLFF. The CDR3 nucleotides read TGTGCCAGCAGCTTACTGGACAGGCCCCAGGAAAAACTGTTTTTT.

The chain has TRBV18 and TRBJ2-3; D remains ambiguous. V shed 6 bases and J shed 4 bases, with 8 bases lying between them. Germline assignment: CDR1 KGHSH and CDR2 LQKENI. The CDR3 covers 12 residues. CDR3: CASSPSADTQYF. DNA for the CDR3: TGTGCCAGCTCCCCATCGGCAGATACGCAGTATTTT.

This clone is a singleton in its sample. The chain is built from TRBV6-5 and TRBJ1-5, with D uncertain. Trimming removed 6 bases at V and 4 bases at J, with 13 bases between. Germline CDR1 reads MNHEY; CDR2 reads SVGAGI. This CDR3 has 14 amino acids. The CDR3 loop is CASRTGGKNQPQHF. As DNA, the CDR3 is TGTGCCAGCAGAACGGGAGGGAAAAATCAGCCCCAGCATTTT.

This clone has only a few counts. V is TRBV7-2 and J is TRBJ1-2; possible D gene TRBD1, 5 bases. The germline V and J ends were trimmed by 0 bases and 8 bases, with 13 bases remaining between them. Germline assignment: CDR1 SGHTA and CDR2 FQGNSA. The CDR3 has 14 residues. Here the CDR3 reads CASSLAGTATGYTF. CDR3 nucleotide sequence: TGTGCCAGCAGCTTAGCTGGGACTGCTACCGGCTACACCTTC.

This chain links TRBV4-2 with TRBJ1-2; a weak D match, TRBD1 (5 bases). The V end was cut by 0 bases, the J end by 2 bases, with 10 bases between. This CDR3 has 15 residues. Germline V gene data show CDR1 as LGHNA and CDR2 as YNFKEQ. This CDR3 reads CASSQDRGGNYGYTF. Here the CDR3 DNA reads TGTGCCAGCAGCCAAGATCGGGGGGGGAACTATGGCTACACCTTC.

This clone was recorded only once. The chain recombines TRBV29-1 with TRBJ2-3, with D tentatively TRBD2 (7 bases). The germline gives CDR1 SQVTM, CDR2 ANQGSEA. V lost 0 bases to trimming and J lost 1 base, with 11 bases between them. The CDR3 extends over 15 amino acids. The CDR3, as DNA: TGCAGCGTTGAAGAGGGAGGGGGGCGCACAGATACGCAGTATTTT. It yields the protein CSVEEGGGRTDTQYF.

This clone was recorded once. The CDR3: CALWYRTGGSEQFF. CDR3 in DNA: TGTGCCCTTTGGTACCGGACAGGGGGCTCTGAGCAGTTCTTC. The V and J genes are TRBV30 and TRBJ2-1; 11 bases are a match to TRBD1. Germline V CDR1 and CDR2: GTSNPN, SVGIG (reference sequence). CDR3 length: 14 amino acids. V was clipped by 8 bases and J by 9 bases; unmatched bases: 12.

The chain couples TRBV6-5 to TRBJ1-2, with D unresolved. Germline V lookup: CDR1 MNHEY, CDR2 SVGAGI. Trimming stripped 7 bases from V and 3 bases from J, with 18 bases between. The CDR3 totals 15 residues. The CDR3 spells CASTPRRGLYYGYTF. For the CDR3, the DNA is TGTGCCAGCACCCCGAGGAGAGGATTATACTATGGCTACACCTTC.

The V and J genes are TRBV28 and TRBJ1-2; perhaps TRBD1 as D (5 bases). V lost 7 bases and J 6 bases, leaving 15 bases between the germline ends. This CDR3 spans 13 amino acids. Germline V CDR1 and CDR2: MDHEN, SYDVKM. Written as DNA, the CDR3 is TGTGCCAGCAAAAAGGGAGGGACGGATGGCTACACCTTC. The encoded protein is CASKKGGTDGYTF.

The J gene is TRBJ1-2, the V gene TRBV7-2, with 8 nucleotides matching TRBD1. The CDR3 runs to 16 residues. CDR1 SGHTA and CDR2 FQGNSA come from the germline V gene. Trimming took 1 base from V and 3 from J; bases not matched to a gene: 7. CDR3: CASSLGQQGGYYGYTF. The CDR3 DNA is TGTGCCAGCAGCTTAGGTCAACAGGGGGGGTACTATGGCTACACCTTC.

This clone was detected a few times. The V call is TRBV7-7, the J call TRBJ2-7, with TRBD2 matching over 11 bases. This CDR3 region has 22 residues. Looked up from germline, CDR1 is SSHAT and CDR2 is FNYEAQ (reference sequence). CDR3 nucleotide sequence: TGTGCTAGCTCACCCTGGGACCGCGTGGGCCTAGCGGGAGGCCAGCCCCGATACGAGCAGTACTTC. Translated: CASSPWDRVGLAGGQPRYEQYF.

This chain connects TRBV7-2 to TRBJ1-3; TRBD1 might be the D (5 bases). V dropped 0 bases and J dropped 4 bases, with 7 bases sitting between them. The CDR3 spans 14 residues. The germline V gene has CDR1 SGHTA and CDR2 FQGNSA. CDR3 loop: CASSLANRGNTIYF. Here the CDR3 DNA reads TGTGCCAGCAGCTTAGCAAACAGGGGAAACACCATATATTTT.